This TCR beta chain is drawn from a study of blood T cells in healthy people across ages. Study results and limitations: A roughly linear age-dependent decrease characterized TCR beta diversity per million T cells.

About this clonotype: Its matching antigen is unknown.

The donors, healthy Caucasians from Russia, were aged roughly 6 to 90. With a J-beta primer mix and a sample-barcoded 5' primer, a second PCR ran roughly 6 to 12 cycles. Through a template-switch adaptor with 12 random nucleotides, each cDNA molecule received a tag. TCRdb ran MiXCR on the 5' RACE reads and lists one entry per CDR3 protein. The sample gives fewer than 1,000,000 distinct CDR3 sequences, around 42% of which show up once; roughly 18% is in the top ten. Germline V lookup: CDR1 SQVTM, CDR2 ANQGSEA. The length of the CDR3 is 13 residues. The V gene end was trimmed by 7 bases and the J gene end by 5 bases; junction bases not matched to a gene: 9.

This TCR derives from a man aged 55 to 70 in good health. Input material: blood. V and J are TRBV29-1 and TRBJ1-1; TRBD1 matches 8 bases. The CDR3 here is CSGKRQGMTEAFF. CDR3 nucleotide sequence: TGCAGCGGAAAGAGACAGGGGATGACTGAAGCTTTCTTT.